One and the same sample provided the 6 T cell receptor beta chains below, sequenced in a study of blood T cell repertoires in COVID-19. TCRdb keeps only in-frame clones here, not all; method: immunoSEQ multiplex PCR. The sample lists approximately 250,000 clones, just under 85% occurring once. Sequencing input: peripheral blood. These TCRs come from a woman in her sixties or seventies with active or convalescent COVID-19.

The V gene is TRBV6-5, the J gene TRBJ2-7; no clear D. Trimming cost V 8 bases and J 2 bases, with 10 bases left between them. Germline assignment: CDR1 MNHEY and CDR2 SVGAGI. The CDR3 is 12 residues long. The CDR3: CASFGSPYEQYV. CDR3 DNA: TGTGCCAGCTTCGGTAGCCCCTACGAGCAGTACGTC.

The chain has TRBV6-5 and TRBJ2-3, with a tentative D call TRBD2 (6 bases). Germline loops: CDR1 MNHEY, CDR2 SVGAGI. CDR3 length equals 15 residues. V was shortened by 5 bases and J by 5 bases, with 17 bases between the two germline ends. The DNA for the CDR3 is TGTGCCAGCAGTACCCCCTCGGGACTGGGAGATACGCAGTATTTT. This encodes CASSTPSGLGDTQYF.

The chain employs TRBV24-1 and TRBJ2-2; a weak D match, TRBD2 (6 bases). Germline lookup yields CDR1 KGHDR and CDR2 SFDVKD. V shed 2 bases and J shed 5 bases, with 14 bases lying between them. The CDR3 length is 16 residues. For the CDR3, the DNA is TGTGCCACCAGTGATTGGCGCGGGATAGTTACCGGGGAGCTGTTTTTT. Its translation is CATSDWRGIVTGELFF.

The CDR3 here is CASSEQGQYGYTF. The CDR3 DNA reads TGTGCCAGCAGTGAACAGGGTCAATATGGCTACACCTTC. The genes are TRBV2 and TRBJ1-2, with a tentative D call TRBD1 (5 bases). The V end was cut by 2 bases, the J end by 5 bases, with 9 bases between. The CDR3 sequence is 13 residues long. Germline values: CDR1 SNHLY, CDR2 FYNNEI.

This rearrangement joins TRBV5-1 to TRBJ2-1, with 12 bases that match TRBD2. The CDR3 is made up of 18 amino acids. J gave up 2 bases and V 2 bases, and 8 bases lay outside the gene matches. Per germline, CDR1 SGHRS and CDR2 YFSETQ. CDR3 in DNA: TGCGCCAGCAGCTTTTGGGCTAGCGGGGGGGCCGCCTACAATGAGCAGTTCTTC. This encodes CASSFWASGGAAYNEQFF.

This clone was picked up one time. The chain recombines TRBV9 with TRBJ2-7; 7 bases fit TRBD2. V lost 4 bases, J lost 3 bases, and 7 bases stayed unmatched. The CDR3 has 14 amino acids. CDR1 and CDR2 (germline): SGDLS, YYNGEE. The CDR3 bases are TGTGCCAGCAGCCAGACAGCGGGGATCTACGAGCAGTACTTC. Protein: CASSQTAGIYEQYF.